One T cell receptor (beta chain) is described in this entry. From germline, CDR1 is LGHNA and CDR2 YSLEER. CDR3 length equals 13 residues. Deletions cut 0 bases from V and 7 bases from J, with 7 bases between. TCRdb redid the calling of the RT-PCR reads with MiXCR, one entry per CDR3 protein. The top ten clones hold roughly 24% of a sample with about 190,000 distinct CDR3 sequences, around 14% of them seen once. The data are from a study of response to subunit inactivated influenza vaccine. This material consisted of CD8+ T cells sorted from PBMCs, taken 4 to 6 days after vaccination. The TCR originated in a middle-aged man who received an inactivated influenza vaccine. The genes are TRBV4-3 and TRBJ2-1; D unclear. CDR3 sequence reads: CASSQDLGNEQFF. The DNA for the CDR3 is TGCGCCAGCAGCCAAGATTTGGGAAATGAGCAGTTCTTC.